Listed below are T cell receptor beta chains from one sample, sequenced in a study of early T cells in non-severe SARS-CoV-2 infection. MiXCR, applied by TCRdb to the 5' RACE reads, yields one record per CDR3 protein. The data show about 120,000 distinct CDR3 sequences, with roughly 12% seen just once and about 3.8% held by the top ten. The sequencing here drew on whole blood, taken at baseline. These receptors all stem from an adult who was a healthcare worker with PCR-confirmed SARS-CoV-2 infection or an uninfected control (not recorded which). Each CDR3 is given with its conserved first and last residue. Fields, in order: clone size, J gene, V gene, D gene, CDR3 protein, CDR3 DNA. D genes are given only for firm matches. Size is omitted from some rows. Given values are once, few, many or a class for expanded clones.

clone_size: -; j_call: TRBJ2-7; v_call: TRBV6-1; d_call: TRBD2; cdr3_aa: CASTLGLAGRAGEQYF; cdr3_nt: TGTGCCAGCACCCTAGGACTAGCGGGAAGAGCCGGCGAGCAGTACTTC
clone_size: few; j_call: TRBJ2-2; v_call: TRBV20-1; d_call: TRBD1; cdr3_aa: CSASRQGANTGELFF; cdr3_nt: TGCAGTGCTAGTCGACAGGGGGCGAACACCGGGGAGCTGTTTTTT
clone_size: few; j_call: TRBJ1-1; v_call: TRBV6-1; d_call: TRBD1; cdr3_aa: CASRKSDRVVVTEAFF; cdr3_nt: TGTGCCAGCAGGAAATCGGACAGGGTTGTTGTCACTGAAGCTTTCTTT
clone_size: -; j_call: TRBJ1-1; v_call: TRBV7-8; d_call: -; cdr3_aa: CASSRGAMNTEAFF; cdr3_nt: TGTGCCAGCAGCAGGGGAGCAATGAACACTGAAGCTTTCTTT
clone_size: few; j_call: TRBJ1-4; v_call: TRBV4-1; d_call: -; cdr3_aa: CASSQIGATNEKLFF; cdr3_nt: TGCGCCAGCAGCCAAATTGGAGCGACTAATGAAAAACTGTTTTTT
clone_size: -; j_call: TRBJ2-3; v_call: TRBV20-1; d_call: -; cdr3_aa: CSAKRSGRGTDTQYF; cdr3_nt: TGCAGTGCTAAGAGATCGGGAAGGGGCACAGATACGCAGTATTTT
clone_size: many; j_call: TRBJ2-3; v_call: TRBV5-1; d_call: -; cdr3_aa: CASSLGGVEDTQYF; cdr3_nt: TGCGCCAGCAGCTTGGGCGGGGTGGAAGATACGCAGTATTTT
clone_size: -; j_call: TRBJ2-1; v_call: TRBV6-5; d_call: TRBD2; cdr3_aa: CASSYFGGSSYNEQFF; cdr3_nt: TGTGCCAGCAGTTACTTCGGGGGGAGCTCCTACAATGAGCAGTTCTTC
clone_size: few; j_call: TRBJ2-1; v_call: TRBV27; d_call: TRBD2; cdr3_aa: CASSPDLAGGQRYNEQFF; cdr3_nt: TGTGCCAGCAGTCCCGATCTAGCGGGAGGACAACGTTACAATGAGCAGTTCTTC
clone_size: few; j_call: TRBJ1-1; v_call: TRBV7-9; d_call: -; cdr3_aa: CASSPLHLAEAFF; cdr3_nt: TGTGCCAGCAGCCCCCTACACTTAGCTGAAGCTTTCTTT
clone_size: -; j_call: TRBJ1-2; v_call: TRBV20-1; d_call: -; cdr3_aa: CSAREGSLGGYTF; cdr3_nt: TGCAGTGCTAGAGAGGGCAGTCTAGGCGGCTACACCTTC
clone_size: -; j_call: TRBJ2-3; v_call: TRBV6-1; d_call: -; cdr3_aa: CASSEPPDTQYF; cdr3_nt: TGTGCCAGCAGTGAACCTCCAGATACGCAGTATTTT
clone_size: few; j_call: TRBJ1-1; v_call: TRBV6-5; d_call: -; cdr3_aa: CASRWTANTEAFF; cdr3_nt: TGTGCCAGCAGATGGACAGCGAACACTGAAGCTTTCTTT
clone_size: many; j_call: TRBJ1-1; v_call: TRBV2; d_call: -; cdr3_aa: CASSADVNTEAFF; cdr3_nt: TGTGCCAGCAGCGCGGACGTGAACACTGAAGCTTTCTTT